The clone carrying this T cell receptor beta chain has just a few counts. Its antigen is currently unknown. The sample is drawn from a study of post-analysis software for immune sequencing data. On the study more broadly: In terms of disease course, relapsing-remitting, secondary progressive and progressive-relapsing multiple sclerosis were included.

The TCR beta cDNA libraries carried unique molecular identifiers. T cells numbering about 0.9 to 11 million gave rise to a few hundred thousand cDNA molecules. TCRdb analysed the PCR reads with MiXCR anew, one entry per CDR3 protein. The sample holds more than 450,000 distinct CDR3 sequences, 44% seen once. The germline CDR1 and CDR2 sequences are MNHNY and SVGAGI (reference sequence). With V trimmed by 5 bases and J by 5 bases, 6 bases remained unmatched. This CDR3 is built from 14 residues. Study results and limitations: Patients had higher frequencies than controls of about five TRBV segments, including TRBV5-6, TRBV5-1 and TRBV20-1. Controls had significantly higher normalized Chao1 diversity than multiple sclerosis patients.

The sequenced sample was blood. The V and J genes are TRBV6-6 and TRBJ2-7, with 10 bases identical to TRBD1. The TCR comes from a girl aged 10 to 17 with multiple sclerosis. The CDR3 bases are TGTGCCAGCAGTCCCCGGGACAGGGGTAACGAGCAGTACTTC. Translating gives CASSPRDRGNEQYF.